What follows are 3 T cell receptor beta chains derived from one specimen sequenced in a study of molecular identifiers for immune sequencing clone quantification. TCRdb called the PCR reads again in MiXCR, with one record for every CDR3 protein. The data contain about 98,000 distinct CDR3 sequences, less than 35% of them seen just once; the ten biggest clones take up roughly 10%. Sequences were obtained from naive CD8+ T cells from blood, with Jurkat cell RNA spiked in. Indicated subset: FACS-sorted CD8+CD4-CCR7+CD45RA+ naive T cells. The source of these receptors is a human donor in good health. Some libraries in this study had Jurkat cell RNA spiked in.

Turning to this clonotype: One end of the junction fails to match germline, which may point to a read error. This sequence joins TRBV6-5 and TRBJ1-1; maybe TRBD1 (6 bases). Germline V gene data show CDR1 as MNHEY and CDR2 as SVGAGI. The CDR3 spans 14 residues. The CDR3 coding sequence is TGTGCCGGCAGACGGGACAAGGGATTCACTGAAGCTTTCTTT. Translation gives CAGRRDKGFTEAFF.

The chain recombines TRBV5-3 with TRBJ2-4; no reliable D call. TRBV5-3 is an ORF, with its function uncertain. Trimming took 8 bases from V and 1 from J, leaving 13 bases between them. The CDR3 extends over 14 amino acids. The DNA of the CDR3 is TGTGCCAGCACCAGCCCCGAGGCCAAAAACATTCAGTACTTC. Protein: CASTSPEAKNIQYF.

The chain links TRBV5-1 to TRBJ2-7; D is possibly TRBD1 or TRBD2 (5 bases each). Germline lookup yields CDR1 SGHRS and CDR2 YFSETQ. The CDR3 is 16 residues long. Trimming shortened V by 4 bases and J by 5 bases, and 22 bases separated the two germline ends. The CDR3 bases are TGCGCCAGCAGCCAAGGGACGACCGGCTTCGGGGACGAGCAGTACTTC. The encoded protein is CASSQGTTGFGDEQYF.